The clone carrying this T cell receptor beta chain was recorded a few times. Its antigen is undetermined. The Oncomine TCR Beta short-read assay generated sequence data from the DNA of cultured CD4+ T cells. TCRdb passed the PCR reads through MiXCR, listing each CDR3 protein once. Among about 25,000 distinct CDR3 sequences listed, around 45% were seen once. The data are from a study of vaccination and CD4 T cells after COVID-19. The CDR3 length is 11 residues. CDR1 and CDR2 (germline): GTSNPN, SVGIG (reference sequence). V was cut by 2 bases and J by 8 bases, with 10 bases left in between. The treatment here: approximately nine-day PBMC culture with coronavirus spike peptide pools or control peptides (ViraFEST assay). Peptide pools at around 9.6 ug/ml, together with 7.5 to 10 IU/ml IL-2, were added to cultures of some 2 million PBMCs per well.

This chain links TRBV30 with TRBJ2-7, with unresolved D. This sequence was found in a human donor who had recovered from COVID-19. Material: CD4+ T cells from blood, cultured in vitro. The DNA of the CDR3 is TGTGCCTGGAGTCAACAGTTCCAGCAGTACTTC. It codes for CAWSQQFQQYF.